The T cell receptor (beta chain) described here comes from a study of cytomegalovirus exposure and HLA in healthy donors. The junction had 5 bases not matched to a gene; V was cut back by 5 bases and J by 6 bases. The CDR3 is made up of 13 amino acids. CDR1 SGHTA and CDR2 FQGNSA come from the germline V gene. Primers included in the PCR were 60 Vbeta and 13 Jbeta primers. The repertoire was sequenced with immunoSEQ multiplex PCR; TCRdb's copy has only in-frame clones and lacks some. The sample yields 95,000 to 150,000 clones, 77% seen once. The gene calls are TRBV7-2 and TRBJ2-3, with TRBD1 matching 7 bases. Sequencing used PBMCs. The TCR sequence derives from a woman in her thirties or forties in good health and CMV-seropositive. CDR3 sequence: CASSGQALDTQYF. The CDR3 region has the DNA TGTGCCAGCAGCGGACAGGCCCTGGATACGCAGTATTTT.